Below are 4 T cell receptor beta chains sequenced from a single sample in a study of blood T cell repertoires in COVID-19. Profiling relied on immunoSEQ multiplex PCR, and the TCRdb table lists in-frame clones only, not all of them. There are 180,000 or so clones in the sample; more than 70% occur only once, and roughly 2.5% lies in the top ten. Sequenced input: peripheral blood. Receptors originate from a man aged 40-50 years with active or convalescent COVID-19.

The gene calls are TRBV6-5 and TRBJ1-1; D not certain. CDR3 length equals 12 residues. Germline CDR1 and CDR2: MNHEY and SVGAGI. V shed 6 bases and J shed 7 bases, with 12 bases lying between them. The CDR3 here is CASRRTSGEAFF. CDR3 sequence (DNA): TGTGCCAGCAGGCGGACTTCTGGTGAAGCTTTCTTT.

The chain employs TRBV6-1 and TRBJ1-1; D perhaps matches TRBD1 (5 bases). Trimming stripped 3 bases from V and 3 bases from J, with 14 bases between. The CDR3 covers 15 residues. Germline assignment: CDR1 MNHNS and CDR2 SASEGT. The CDR3 coding sequence is TGTGCCAGCAGTGACGGTAGTGGGGCGTACACTGAAGCTTTCTTT. Translated, it gives CASSDGSGAYTEAFF.

The rearrangement links TRBV7-9 to TRBJ1-1; D uncertain. Trimming stripped 5 bases from V and 1 base from J, with 11 bases between. Germline V gene sequence: CDR1 SEHNR, CDR2 FQNEAQ (reference sequence). This CDR3 has 14 amino acids. The CDR3 loop reads CASSPRSTNTEAFF. For the CDR3, the DNA is TGTGCCAGCAGCCCCAGAAGTACGAACACTGAAGCTTTCTTT.

The chain recombines TRBV6-5 with TRBJ2-7; TRBD1 aligns across 11 bases. After removal of 6 bases from V and 4 bases from J, the junction contained 8 bases not matched to a gene. This CDR3 has 15 residues. Per germline, CDR1 MNHEY and CDR2 SVGAGI. The CDR3 DNA reads TGTGCCAGCAGGCCCCGGGACAGGGGGATTTACGAGCAGTACTTC. As protein: CASRPRDRGIYEQYF.